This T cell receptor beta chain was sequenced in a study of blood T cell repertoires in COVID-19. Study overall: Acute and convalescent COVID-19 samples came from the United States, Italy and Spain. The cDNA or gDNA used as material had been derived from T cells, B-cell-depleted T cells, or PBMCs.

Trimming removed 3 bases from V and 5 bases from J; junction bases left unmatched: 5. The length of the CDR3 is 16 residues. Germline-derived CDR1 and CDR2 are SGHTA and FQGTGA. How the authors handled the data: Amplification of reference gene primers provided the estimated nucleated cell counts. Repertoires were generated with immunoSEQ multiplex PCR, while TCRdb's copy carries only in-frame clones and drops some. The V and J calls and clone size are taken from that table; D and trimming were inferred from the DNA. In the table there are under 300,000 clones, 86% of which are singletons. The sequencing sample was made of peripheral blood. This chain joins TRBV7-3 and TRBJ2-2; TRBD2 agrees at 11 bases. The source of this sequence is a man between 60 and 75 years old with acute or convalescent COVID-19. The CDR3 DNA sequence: TGTGCCAGCAGCTTTAGCGGGAGGGCCCAAACCGGGGAGCTGTTTTTT. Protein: CASSFSGRAQTGELFF.